This is a list of T cell receptor beta chains from one sample in a study of neurological immune-mediated disorders. One entry per CDR3 protein results from TCRdb running MiXCR on the 5' RACE reads. The data hold tens of thousands of distinct CDR3 sequences, with 17% observed a single time. Sequenced material: CD8+ T cells from blood. These TCRs come from a woman aged 18-35 years with multiple sclerosis. Both conserved end residues are part of each CDR3. The D gene is left open where the match is weak. Rows may omit the clone size; those that give it use once, few, many or a size class.

clone_size	j_call	v_call	d_call	cdr3_nt	cdr3_aa
many	TRBJ2-1	TRBV5-1	TRBD2	TGCGCCAGCAGCTTGGGTAGCGGGGGGGCGAATGAGCAGTTCTTC	CASSLGSGGANEQFF
many	TRBJ1-1	TRBV20-1	-	TGCAGTGCTAGAGATTATGCAACCCGGTGGAGCACTGAAGCTTTCTTT	CSARDYATRWSTEAFF
many	TRBJ1-2	TRBV7-2	-	TGTGCCAGCTGTCTACTGGTTCGGGGTTTTCACTATGGCTACACCTTC	CASCLLVRGFHYGYTF
many	TRBJ1-5	TRBV7-9	-	TGTGCCAGCAGCTTGGGGGACGGGCTTGGGCCCCAGCATTTT	CASSLGDGLGPQHF
-	TRBJ2-1	TRBV14	-	TGTGCCAGCAGCCAAGATTTCTCCCGCCACCTAGTTCCCAATGAGCAGTTCTTC	CASSQDFSRHLVPNEQFF
-	TRBJ1-1	TRBV27	-	TGTGCCAGCAAACGGGACGGGTACACTGAAGCTTTCTTT	CASKRDGYTEAFF
-	TRBJ2-3	TRBV7-9	TRBD1	TGTGCCAGCAGCATGACAGGGGGCGGGGGAGATACGCAGTATTTT	CASSMTGGGGDTQYF
many	TRBJ1-4	TRBV7-8	TRBD1	TGTGCCAGCAGCTTGACAGGGGGTAGTGCCACTAATGAAAAACTGTTTTTT	CASSLTGGSATNEKLFF
many	TRBJ1-4	TRBV4-3	-	TGCGCCAGCAGCCAGGGGCTGGGATATGAAAAACTGTTTTTT	CASSQGLGYEKLFF
many	TRBJ1-1	TRBV9	-	TGTGCCAGCAGCGTGGGGGCAGGGGCAGCTTTCTTT	CASSVGAGAAFF
many	TRBJ2-3	TRBV5-1	TRBD2	TGCGCCAGCAGCAACGGGACTAGCGGCCCCACAGATACGCAGTATTTT	CASSNGTSGPTDTQYF
many	TRBJ2-1	TRBV9	-	TGTGCCAGCAGTGACGCCGGAACCCCAAATGAGCAGTTCTTC	CASSDAGTPNEQFF
-	TRBJ2-1	TRBV19	TRBD2	TGTGCCAGTAGGCTGACTAGCGGGGGTGAGCAGTTCTTC	CASRLTSGGEQFF
-	TRBJ2-5	TRBV7-2	TRBD2	TGTGCCAGCAGCATACTAGCGGGGGGGCTGAAAGAGACCCAGTACTTC	CASSILAGGLKETQYF
many	TRBJ2-2	TRBV12-3/TRBV12-4	-	TGTGCCAGCAGTGCAAACAGGGCCGGGGAGCTGTTTTTT	CASSANRAGELFF
many	TRBJ2-7	TRBV5-1	-	TGCGCCAGCAGCCAGAACTCGGACCGCTTCGAGCAGTACTTC	CASSQNSDRFEQYF
-	TRBJ1-1	TRBV25-1	-	TGTGCCAGCAGTGAACCCGGGAACACTGAAGCTTTCTTT	CASSEPGNTEAFF
many	TRBJ2-3	TRBV18	-	TGTGCCAGCTCACCGTTGGGACCAAGAGATACGCAGTATTTT	CASSPLGPRDTQYF
many	TRBJ2-1	TRBV11-2	-	TGTGCCAGCAGCTCCCAGGGAAGCGGCTACAATGAGCAGTTCTTC	CASSSQGSGYNEQFF
medium-sized	TRBJ1-2	TRBV7-2	-	TGTGCCAGCAGCCCGCGGACAGTGCGAATGGGCTACACCTTC	CASSPRTVRMGYTF
-	TRBJ1-1	TRBV6-1	-	TGTGCCAGCAGGTTTGGGGGCCGGACTGAAGCTTTCTTT	CASRFGGRTEAFF
many	TRBJ2-7	TRBV7-6	-	TGTGCCAGCAGCTTTTTAGGGTCCTCCTACGAGCAGTACTTC	CASSFLGSSYEQYF
many	TRBJ1-2	TRBV20-1	TRBD1	TGCAGTGCTAGACAAGGACAGGGGGCCGGCTATGGCTACACCTTC	CSARQGQGAGYGYTF
few	TRBJ1-1	TRBV10-3	TRBD1	TGTGCCATCAGGACAGGGCCAGAAGCTTTCTTT	CAIRTGPEAFF
many	TRBJ1-2	TRBV6-6	TRBD1	TGTGCCAGCAGTTACGACAGGGGAAATGGCTACACCTTC	CASSYDRGNGYTF
few	TRBJ1-1	TRBV29-1	-	TGCAGCGTTGAAGCAGGGCGGGGGCTGAACACTGAAGCTTTCTTT	CSVEAGRGLNTEAFF
many	TRBJ2-3	TRBV23-1	TRBD1	TGCGCCAGCAGTCACTCCCACCCGGGACAGGGGTCGGGTACGCAGTATTTT	CASSHSHPGQGSGTQYF
many	TRBJ1-4	TRBV7-9	-	TGTGCCAGCAGCGGAAGGTCGGGGATCGAAGGTGAAAAACTGTTTTTT	CASSGRSGIEGEKLFF
many	TRBJ1-3	TRBV15	-	TGTGCCACCAGCAGAACCCGGGCCCTATCAGGAAACACCATATATTTT	CATSRTRALSGNTIYF
medium-sized	TRBJ2-3	TRBV11-2	-	TGTGCCAGCAGCTTAGAGGGCCGCGGGTGGACAGATACGCAGTATTTT	CASSLEGRGWTDTQYF
many	TRBJ2-7	TRBV5-1	-	TGCGCCAGCACCACCGTGGACTGGACCTACGAGCAGTACTTC	CASTTVDWTYEQYF